This TCR beta chain was captured by sequencing in a study of T cells in Graves' hyperthyroidism and ophthalmopathy. Study-wide findings and caveats: Most clonotypes expanded in thyroid above 0.001 were likewise present in blood.

The TCR beta CDR3 regions underwent amplification using RNA transcripts as the source. With the HTBI primer set, the TCR CDR3 went through a first round of RT-PCR. Each CDR3 protein is one row after TCRdb ran MiXCR on the multiplex PCR reads. Seen here are approximately 590,000 distinct CDR3 sequences, about a sixth observed once, and the top ten hold approximately 7.4%. This clonotype came up many times. Its antigen is not identified. There are 16 residues in the CDR3. The V gene lost 5 bases and the J gene lost 4 bases, with 18 bases spanning the gap. Per the germline V gene, CDR1 is MNHNS and CDR2 is SASEGT.

This receptor was obtained from a woman aged 25 to 39 with Graves' hyperthyroidism. The chain combines TRBV6-1 with TRBJ2-1; D may be TRBD1 or TRBD2 (5 bases each). The source material was blood. For the CDR3, the DNA is TGTGCCAGCAGTTACAGCTACCGGGGCCGATACAATGAGCAGTTCTTC. This codes for CASSYSYRGRYNEQFF.